The source of this TCR beta chain is a study of blood T cell repertoires in COVID-19. About the research overall: PBMCs, B-cell-depleted T cells, or T cells provided the cDNA or gDNA that made up the material.

As originally analysed: Nucleated cell counts were estimated from reference gene primer amplification. Assay used: immunoSEQ multiplex PCR; TCRdb lists only in-frame clones, some missing. V, J and clone size derive from that table, while D and trimming were established from the DNA sequence. The sample has a few hundred thousand clones, 75% to 90% seen once. The study counted Cohort 3 donors as recovered given two negative PCRs, clearance, or symptom resolution. CDR1 is SGHRS and CDR2 is YFSETQ in the germline V gene. V shed 0 bases and J shed 2 bases, with 8 bases lying between them. The CDR3 runs to 14 residues.

Sequences were obtained from PBMCs or T cells enriched from blood (not recorded which). The origin of this receptor is a woman in her 50s who had recovered from COVID-19. The rearrangement uses TRBV5-1 and TRBJ2-5; D might be TRBD1 (5 bases). CDR3 nucleotides: TGCGCCAGCAGCTTGGGACAGCAACAAGAGACCCAGTACTTC. Translated: CASSLGQQQETQYF. The full variable domain, with the rest looked up from reference TRBV5-1 and TRBJ2-5, is KAGVTQTPRYLIKTRGQQVTLSCSPISGHRSVSWYQQTPGQGLQFLFEYFSETQRNKGNFPGRFSGRQFSNSRSEMNVSTLELGDSALYLCASSLGQQQETQYFGPGTRLLVL.